The entry that follows covers one T cell receptor (beta chain) sequence. Methods used by the authors: Reference gene primers were amplified, and this amplification served to estimate nucleated cell counts. Sequencing used immunoSEQ multiplex PCR; TCRdb keeps in-frame clones, though not all of them. Clone size and the V and J calls come from that table; the DNA yielded D and trimming. The sample holds more than 100,000 clones, 70% to 85% seen once. The data stem from a study of blood T cell repertoires in COVID-19. Study as a whole: From the United States, Italy and Spain came samples of acute and convalescent COVID-19. PBMCs, B-cell-depleted T cells, or T cells were the source of the cDNA or gDNA that made up the material.

The receptor was derived from a woman in her seventies with acute or convalescent COVID-19. Specimen: peripheral blood.

CDR3 region: CASSKGQGDYGYTF. The CDR3 DNA sequence: TGTGCCAGCAGCAAGGGACAGGGGGACTATGGCTACACCTTC. The V call is TRBV27, the J call TRBJ1-2, with TRBD1 matching 11 bases. The CDR3 runs to 14 residues. V lost 6 bases to trimming and J lost 3 bases; unmatched junction nucleotides: 3. In germline, CDR1 is MNHEY, CDR2 SMNVEV (reference sequence).